Listed below are T cell receptor beta chains from one sample, sequenced in a study of cytomegalovirus exposure and HLA in healthy donors. Some clones are missing from TCRdb's copy, which holds only in-frame ones; the method was immunoSEQ multiplex PCR. The profile shows about 140,000 clones, 60% to 80% of them singletons. Sequencing input: PBMCs. The receptors shown here come from a female donor in good health and CMV-seronegative. Both conserved end residues are part of each CDR3. A D gene is named only where the DNA matches it firmly. Clone size appears in some rows only: once, few, many, or a class for an expanded clone.

v_call	clone_size	j_call	d_call	cdr3_aa	cdr3_nt
TRBV5-4	-	TRBJ1-6	-	CASSLRLDNSPLHF	TGTGCCAGCAGCCTCCGTTTAGATAATTCACCCCTCCACTTT
TRBV4-2	-	TRBJ2-3	TRBD1	CASSQVEGGGTDTQYF	TGTGCCAGCAGCCAAGTCGAAGGGGGCGGCACAGATACGCAGTATTTT
TRBV27	once	TRBJ2-7	TRBD1	CASSSVISGGQYF	TGTGCCAGCAGTTCAGTCATCTCAGGGGGGCAGTACTTC
TRBV19	few	TRBJ2-7	TRBD1	CASSMGQVDSYEQYF	TGTGCCAGTAGTATGGGACAGGTTGACTCCTACGAGCAGTACTTC
TRBV5-6	-	TRBJ1-1	-	CASIVRYGGNMNTEAFF	TGTGCCAGCATCGTCAGGTACGGGGGAAATATGAACACTGAAGCTTTCTTT
TRBV15	-	TRBJ2-7	-	CATSAPGLATYF	TGTGCCACCAGCGCCCCGGGGCTAGCGACCTACTTC
TRBV28	-	TRBJ2-7	-	CASSLGGMNSYEQYF	TGTGCCAGCAGCCTCGGGGGTATGAACTCCTACGAGCAGTACTTC
TRBV7-8	-	TRBJ2-2	-	CASRDTGTGELFF	TGTGCCAGCAGAGACACGGGGACCGGGGAGCTGTTTTTT
TRBV30	-	TRBJ2-7	TRBD2	CAWSSLIAGGGYEQYF	TGTGCCTGGAGTTCCCTTATAGCGGGAGGAGGATACGAGCAGTACTTC
TRBV27	-	TRBJ2-1	-	CASRKTGATILNEQFF	TGTGCCAGCAGGAAAACTGGGGCTACGATCCTCAATGAGCAGTTCTTC
TRBV18	-	TRBJ2-5	-	CASSPPWVGAQETQYF	TGTGCCAGCTCACCACCTTGGGTAGGGGCCCAAGAGACCCAGTACTTC
TRBV9	-	TRBJ2-7	-	CASSPWGTSSYEQYF	TGTGCCAGCAGCCCCTGGGGCACCTCGAGTTACGAGCAGTACTTC
TRBV19	-	TRBJ1-1	TRBD1	CASKTPGQGPSLFF	TGTGCCAGTAAGACTCCGGGACAGGGCCCTTCGTTGTTCTTT
TRBV2	-	TRBJ2-6	TRBD1	CASRLDRAGANVLTF	TGTGCCAGCAGACTCGACAGGGCTGGGGCCAACGTCCTGACTTTC
TRBV11-3	-	TRBJ2-1	TRBD1	CASSSGQNSYNEQFF	TGTGCCAGCAGCTCGGGACAGAACTCCTACAATGAGCAGTTCTTC
TRBV6-5	few	TRBJ1-2	-	CASSDIRNYGYTF	TGTGCCAGCAGCGACATAAGGAACTATGGCTACACCTTC
TRBV29-1	few	TRBJ1-4	-	CSVAGVDEKLFF	TGCAGCGTTGCAGGGGTGGATGAAAAACTGTTTTTT
TRBV6-5	-	TRBJ2-4	TRBD2	CASRIAGADIQYF	TGTGCCAGCAGGATAGCGGGGGCCGACATTCAGTACTTC